These 21 T cell receptor beta chains were all obtained from the same sample, sequenced in a study of response to subunit inactivated influenza vaccine. MiXCR, run by TCRdb on the RT-PCR reads, gives a single entry per CDR3 protein. The table includes around 650,000 distinct CDR3 sequences, around 14% detected once. Sequenced here: PBMCs from blood, sampled roughly 12 days after vaccination. Receptor source: a man aged 45-65 years who received an inactivated influenza vaccine.

The chain carries TRBV20-1 and TRBJ1-5; no definite D call. Trimming pared 0 bases from V and 0 bases from J, leaving 6 bases between. Germline V CDR1 and CDR2: DFQATT, SNEGSKA (reference sequence). The CDR3 sequence is 14 residues long. The CDR3 DNA is TGCAGTGCTAGAGATGATCTTAGCAATCAGCCCCAGCATTTT. It translates to CSARDDLSNQPQHF.

In the case of this clonotype: Mismatch with germline at one junction end may stem from a read error. This chain links TRBV7-2 with TRBJ2-3, with 7 bases that match TRBD2. CDR3 size: 13 residues. Germline-derived CDR1 and CDR2 are SGHTA and FQGNSA. The CDR3 DNA sequence: TGTGCCAGCAGCTTAAATCTAGCGGATACGCACTATTTT. This encodes CASSLNLADTHYF.

J is TRBJ2-2 and V is TRBV4-3; 9 nucleotides line up with TRBD2. Germline trimming cut 2 bases from V and 7 bases from J; bases unmatched to any gene: 11. Germline V gene sequence: CDR1 LGHNA, CDR2 YSLEER. The CDR3 is 17 amino acids. The CDR3 DNA is TGCGCCAGCAGCCAATCCCCGTGGGCTAGCGGGGTCGGGGAGCTGTTTTTT. Its translation: CASSQSPWASGVGELFF.

This clonotype was picked up a small number of times. The V gene is TRBV5-1, the J gene TRBJ2-3, with D maybe TRBD1 (5 bases). The CDR3 extends over 15 amino acids. V lost 4 bases, J lost 0 bases, and 12 bases lay in between. Germline values: CDR1 SGHRS, CDR2 YFSETQ. CDR3 in DNA: TGCGCCAGCAGCCTAGGACAAAGAAGCACAGATACGCAGTATTTT. Translated: CASSLGQRSTDTQYF.

In its sample, this clonotype was seen a few times. The rearrangement uses TRBV6-2 or TRBV6-3 and TRBJ2-5; D is undetermined. CDR3 length: 15 residues. The V gene's germline CDR1 is MNHEY and CDR2 SVGEGT. V gave up 0 bases and J gave up 1 base, with 9 bases separating them. The CDR3 is CASSYSSWAQETQYF. Written as DNA, the CDR3 is TGTGCCAGCAGTTACTCGAGCTGGGCCCAAGAGACCCAGTACTTC.

This clonotype turned up a few times. The V call is TRBV7-8, the J call TRBJ1-1, with 9 positions matching TRBD1. V lost 3 bases to trimming and J lost 4 bases; unmatched junction nucleotides: 3. The CDR3 runs to 14 residues. CDR1 is SGHVS and CDR2 is FQNEAQ in the germline V gene. CDR3 amino acids: CASSFGTGSTEAFF. The CDR3 region has the DNA TGTGCCAGCAGCTTCGGGACAGGGAGCACTGAAGCTTTCTTT. Combining the CDR3 with reference TRBV7-8 and TRBJ1-1 gives the whole variable domain GAGVSQSPRYKVAKRGQDVALRCDPISGHVSLFWYQQALGQGPEFLTYFQNEAQLDKSGLPSDRFFAERPEGSVSTLKIQRTQQEDSAVYLCASSFGTGSTEAFFGQGTRLTVV.

The chain carries TRBV5-6 and TRBJ2-7, with D hard to call. There are 14 residues in the CDR3. From germline, CDR1 is SGHDT and CDR2 YYEEEE. V lost 2 bases and J 2 bases, leaving 11 bases between the germline ends. CDR3 amino acids: CASSFRKMAYEQYF. CDR3 nucleotide sequence: TGTGCCAGCAGCTTCAGGAAAATGGCCTACGAGCAGTACTTC. The full variable domain, with the rest looked up from reference TRBV5-6 and TRBJ2-7, is DAGVTQSPTHLIKTRGQQVTLRCSPKSGHDTVSWYQQALGQGPQFIFQYYEEEERQRGNFPDRFSGHQFPNYSSELNVNALLLGDSALYLCASSFRKMAYEQYFGPGTRLTVT.

The rearrangement links TRBV4-3 to TRBJ2-3; D gene unclear. V lost 4 bases to trimming and J lost 0 bases, with 11 bases between them. The CDR3 has 15 residues. From germline, CDR1 is LGHNA and CDR2 YSLEER. The CDR3 sequence: CASSPTPKSTDTQYF. The CDR3 DNA sequence: TGCGCCAGCAGCCCTACCCCGAAAAGCACAGATACGCAGTATTTT.

The CDR3: CATSDPNQEREQYF. The CDR3 DNA sequence: TGTGCCACCAGTGACCCAAATCAGGAAAGGGAGCAGTACTTC. The V gene is TRBV24-1, the J gene TRBJ2-7; no definite D call. Germline V lookup: CDR1 KGHDR, CDR2 SFDVKD. Trimming took 4 bases from V and 7 from J, leaving 16 bases between them. This CDR3 has 14 amino acids.

This clonotype was recorded a few times. The chain is built from TRBV5-1 and TRBJ1-1; 8 bases line up with TRBD1. Germline V gene lookup returns CDR1 SGHRS and CDR2 YFSETQ. The junction had 6 bases not matched to a gene; V was cut back by 4 bases and J by 7 bases. The CDR3 extends over 13 amino acids. The CDR3 DNA reads as TGCGCCAGCAGCCCCGCCGGACAGGGTGAAGCTTTCTTT. Encoded protein: CASSPAGQGEAFF.

As regards this clonotype: A clone one base away is much larger, so this may be a read error. The chain links TRBV6-2 or TRBV6-3 to TRBJ2-3, with TRBD1 matching over 10 bases. The CDR3 has 15 residues. Germline CDR1 and CDR2: MNHEY and SVGEGT. CDR3 in amino acids: CASSHPGQGTGTQYF. CDR3 DNA sequence: TGTGCCAGCAGTCATCCGGGACAGGGGACAGGTACGCAGTATTTT.

The chain uses TRBV7-8 and TRBJ2-3; TRBD2 matches at 14 bases. This CDR3 region has 20 residues. Germline V gives CDR1 SGHVS, CDR2 FQNEAQ. J lost 5 bases, V lost 4 bases, and 17 bases had no gene match. The CDR3 nucleotides are TGTGCCAGCAGCTCTACAGTCCCGGGACTAGCGGGGGCGGCCCAAGATACGCAGTATTTT. Protein product: CASSSTVPGLAGAAQDTQYF.

The rearrangement links TRBV28 to TRBJ2-1; 7 bases agree with TRBD2. This CDR3 region has 15 residues. Germline V gene data show CDR1 as MDHEN and CDR2 as SYDVKM. Unmatched junction bases numbered 14, after V lost 5 bases and J lost 10 bases. This chain's CDR3 is CASSPAGTNLREQFF. The DNA of the CDR3 is TGTGCCAGCAGTCCAGCGGGAACGAACTTGCGGGAGCAGTTCTTC.

This clonotype came up a few times. The chain is built from TRBV29-1 and TRBJ2-3; the match to TRBD2 covers 12 bases. The germline V gene encodes CDR1 SQVTM and CDR2 ANQGSEA. CDR3 length: 18 amino acids. After removal of 6 bases from V and 0 bases from J, the junction contained 13 bases not matched to a gene. The CDR3 sequence is CSVQRFGLAGKSTDTQYF. DNA for the CDR3: TGCAGCGTGCAACGATTCGGACTAGCGGGGAAAAGCACAGATACGCAGTATTTT.

The chain couples TRBV29-1 to TRBJ2-1, with a weak D call TRBD2 (5 bases). From germline, CDR1 is SQVTM and CDR2 ANQGSEA. V lost 2 bases and J 5 bases, leaving 19 bases between the germline ends. This CDR3 contains 16 residues. CDR3 region: CSVENVPGSLDNEQFF. The DNA of the CDR3 is TGCAGCGTTGAAAATGTTCCGGGGTCTTTAGACAATGAGCAGTTCTTC.

This clonotype was seen only a few times. CDR3 amino acids: CASSYGWTSGKMEETQYF. As DNA, the CDR3 is TGTGCCAGCAGTTACGGATGGACTAGCGGGAAAATGGAAGAGACCCAGTACTTC. J is TRBJ2-5 and V is TRBV6-2 or TRBV6-3, with 12 bases lining up with TRBD2. V gave up 2 bases and J gave up 3 bases; unmatched junction bases: 10. There are 18 residues in the CDR3. The germline gives CDR1 MNHEY, CDR2 SVGEGT.

This clonotype was observed many times. This chain uses TRBV25-1 with TRBJ2-3; D remains ambiguous. The CDR3 has 17 amino acids. Germline lookup yields CDR1 MGHDK and CDR2 SYGVNS. The V and J ends lost 6 bases and 15 bases respectively, with 34 bases between them. The CDR3 spells CASRAVPPGASTGVLYF. In nucleotides, the CDR3 is TGTGCCAGCAGGGCCGTTCCCCCCGGAGCCTCGACTGGGGTATTATATTTT.

This clonotype was counted only a few times. V gene TRBV14 combines with J gene TRBJ2-5; 13 nucleotides match TRBD2. V was clipped by 3 bases and J by 5 bases; unmatched bases: 3. From germline, CDR1 is SGHDN and CDR2 FVKESK. The CDR3 runs to 15 residues. This chain's CDR3 is CASSHGLAGVETQYF. The CDR3 region has the DNA TGTGCCAGCAGCCATGGACTAGCGGGAGTGGAGACCCAGTACTTC.

This clonotype occurred a few times. The chain employs TRBV6-8 and TRBJ2-3; no clear D gene. This CDR3 is built from 20 residues. The V end lost 0 bases, the J end lost 2 bases, and 24 bases lay between the germline ends. Looked up from germline, CDR1 is MNHGY and CDR2 is SAAAGT. CDR3 sequence reads: CASSYSKQCWSTANTDTQYF. CDR3 bases: TGTGCCAGCAGTTACTCGAAACAGTGCTGGAGCACCGCCAACACAGATACGCAGTATTTT.

The rearrangement joins TRBV29-1 to TRBJ2-7, with D uncertain. Germline V gene data show CDR1 as SQVTM and CDR2 as ANQGSEA. Between the trimmed V and J ends, which lost 4 bases and 0 bases, there was a span of 7 bases. The CDR3 consists of 12 residues. In DNA, the CDR3 is TGCAGCGTTGCTGAGGTCTCCTACGAGCAGTACTTC. It codes for CSVAEVSYEQYF.

This clonotype has a count of ten or more. A junction boundary mismatches the germline segment, possibly from a read error. The CDR3, as DNA: TGCGCCAGCAGCTCCGGGACAGGGGGCTACAATGAGCAGTTCTTC. It codes for CASSSGTGGYNEQFF. The rearrangement uses TRBV7-9 and TRBJ2-1, with 11 bases identical to TRBD1. From germline, CDR1 is SEHNR and CDR2 FQNEAQ (reference sequence). The CDR3 is 15 amino acids. Full variable domain (rest looked up from reference TRBV7-9 and TRBJ2-1): DTGVSQNPRHKITKRGQNVTFRCDPISEHNRLYWYRQTLGQGPEFLTYFQNEAQLEKSRLLSDRFSAERPKGSFSTLEIQRTEQGDSAMYLCASSSGTGGYNEQFFGPGTRLTVL.